This T cell receptor beta chain emerged from a study of blood T cell repertoires in COVID-19. Study-level information: Samples came from the United States, Italy and Spain, spanning acute and convalescent COVID-19.

How the authors handled the data: For nucleated cells, counts were estimated from reference gene primer amplification. TCRdb keeps only in-frame clones here, not all; method: immunoSEQ multiplex PCR. Clonal size and the V and J genes are those of that table, whereas D and trimming came from the DNA. The sample gives 300,000 to 450,000 clones, roughly 90% of which show up once; over 1% is in the top ten. Ages ranged from roughly 18 to 100 years, with residence in fewer than 25 US areas. Cohorts were based on clinical histories the participants reported. This CDR3 is 16 amino acids long. The germline CDR1 and CDR2 sequences are MNHEY and SMNVEV (reference sequence). V gave up 1 base and J gave up 4 bases; unmatched junction bases: 6.

The origin of this receptor is a woman aged 25 to 39 who had been exposed to COVID-19. Sequencing was done on a sample of PBMCs or T cells enriched from blood (not recorded which). The V gene is TRBV27, the J gene TRBJ2-2; 7 nucleotides match TRBD2. CDR3 sequence reads: CASSLWSTGGTGELFF. The CDR3 DNA reads TGTGCCAGCAGTTTATGGTCTACGGGGGGCACCGGGGAGCTGTTTTTT.